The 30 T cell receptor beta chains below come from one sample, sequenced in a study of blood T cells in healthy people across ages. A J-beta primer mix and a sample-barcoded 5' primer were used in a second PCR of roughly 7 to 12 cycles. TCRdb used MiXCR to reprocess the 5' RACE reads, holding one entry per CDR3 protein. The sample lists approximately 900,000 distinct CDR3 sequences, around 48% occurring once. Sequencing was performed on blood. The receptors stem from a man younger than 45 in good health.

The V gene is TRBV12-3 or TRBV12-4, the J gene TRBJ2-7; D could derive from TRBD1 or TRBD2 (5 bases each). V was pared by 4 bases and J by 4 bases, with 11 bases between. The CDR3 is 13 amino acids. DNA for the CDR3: TGTGCCAGCAGTTCGGGACCAGGATACGAGCAGTACTTC. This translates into CASSSGPGYEQYF.

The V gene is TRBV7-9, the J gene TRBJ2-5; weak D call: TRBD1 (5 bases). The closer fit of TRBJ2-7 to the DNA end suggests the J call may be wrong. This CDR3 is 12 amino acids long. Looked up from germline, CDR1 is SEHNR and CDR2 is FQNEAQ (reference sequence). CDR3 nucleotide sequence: TGTGCCAGCAGCCAGGACATCGACGAGCAGTACTTC. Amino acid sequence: CASSQDIDEQYF.

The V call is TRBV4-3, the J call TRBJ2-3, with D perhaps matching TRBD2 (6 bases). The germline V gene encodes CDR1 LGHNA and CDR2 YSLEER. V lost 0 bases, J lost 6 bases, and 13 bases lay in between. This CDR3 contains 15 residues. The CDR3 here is CASSQDQDAGDTQYF. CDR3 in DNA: TGCGCCAGCAGCCAAGATCAGGACGCGGGGGATACGCAGTATTTT.

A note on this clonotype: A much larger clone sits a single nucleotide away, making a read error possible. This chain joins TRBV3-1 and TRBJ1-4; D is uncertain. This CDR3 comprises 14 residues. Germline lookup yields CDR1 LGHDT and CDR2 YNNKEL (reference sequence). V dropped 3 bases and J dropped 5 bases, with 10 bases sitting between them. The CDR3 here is CASSQQRANEKLFF. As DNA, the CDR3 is TGTGCCAGCAGCCAGCAGAGGGCGAATGAAAAACTGTTTTTT.

Here the CDR3 reads CSVEEGQGGYEQYF. CDR3 DNA sequence: TGCAGCGTTGAAGAGGGACAGGGTGGGTACGAGCAGTACTTC. The J gene is TRBJ2-7, the V gene TRBV29-1, with 9 bases matching TRBD1. This CDR3 is built from 14 residues. Germline V gene sequence: CDR1 SQVTM, CDR2 ANQGSEA. The V segment lost 0 bases and the J segment 4 bases; nucleotides outside the gene matches: 4.

DNA for the CDR3: TGTGCCAGCAGTTACTCCAAGGGGGGTAGCAATCAGCCCCAGCATTTT. It specifies CASSYSKGGSNQPQHF. The chain links TRBV6-5 to TRBJ1-5; a weak D match, TRBD1 (6 bases). Deletions cut 0 bases from V and 0 bases from J, with 9 bases between. Germline V gives CDR1 MNHEY, CDR2 SVGAGI. This CDR3 is built from 16 residues.

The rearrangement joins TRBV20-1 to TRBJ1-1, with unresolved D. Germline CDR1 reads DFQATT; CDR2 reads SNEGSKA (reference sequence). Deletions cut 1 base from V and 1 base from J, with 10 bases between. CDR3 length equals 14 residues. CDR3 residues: CSARASQANTEAFF. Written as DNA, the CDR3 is TGCAGTGCTAGAGCTTCTCAGGCGAACACTGAAGCTTTCTTT.

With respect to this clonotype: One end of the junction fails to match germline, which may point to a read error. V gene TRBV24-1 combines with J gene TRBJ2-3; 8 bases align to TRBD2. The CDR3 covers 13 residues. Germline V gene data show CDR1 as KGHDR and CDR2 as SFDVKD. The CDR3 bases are TGTGCCACCCGCGGGGGGCCCACAGATATGCAGTATTTT. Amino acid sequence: CATRGGPTDMQYF.

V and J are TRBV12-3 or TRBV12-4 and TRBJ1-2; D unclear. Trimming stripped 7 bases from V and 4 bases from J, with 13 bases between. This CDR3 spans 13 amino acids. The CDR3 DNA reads TGTGCCAGCACCCCGTCGGACGCCTATGGCTACACCTTC. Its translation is CASTPSDAYGYTF.

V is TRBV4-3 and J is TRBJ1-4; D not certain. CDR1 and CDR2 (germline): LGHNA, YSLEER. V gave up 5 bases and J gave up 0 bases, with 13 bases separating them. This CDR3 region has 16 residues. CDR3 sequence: CASSTAPTSTNEKLFF. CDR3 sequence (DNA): TGCGCCAGCAGCACCGCCCCGACGTCAACTAATGAAAAACTGTTTTTT.

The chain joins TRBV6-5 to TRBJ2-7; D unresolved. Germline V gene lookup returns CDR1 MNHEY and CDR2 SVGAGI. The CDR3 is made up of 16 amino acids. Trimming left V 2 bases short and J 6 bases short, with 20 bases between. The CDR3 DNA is TGTGCCAGCAGTTACGGCGGCAGCCTCGAGCTTCGCGAGCAGTACTTC. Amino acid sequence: CASSYGGSLELREQYF.

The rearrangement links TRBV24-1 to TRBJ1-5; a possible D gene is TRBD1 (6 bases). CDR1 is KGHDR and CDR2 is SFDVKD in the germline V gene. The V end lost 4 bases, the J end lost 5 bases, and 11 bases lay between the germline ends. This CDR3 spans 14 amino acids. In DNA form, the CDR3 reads TGTGCCACCAGTGAGTACAGGGTTGATCAGCCCCAGCATTTT. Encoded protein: CATSEYRVDQPQHF.

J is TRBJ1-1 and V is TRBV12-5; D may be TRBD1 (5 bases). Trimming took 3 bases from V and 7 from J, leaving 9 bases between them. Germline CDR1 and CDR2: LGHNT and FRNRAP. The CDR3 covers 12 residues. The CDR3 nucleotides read TGTGCTAGTGGTTTTGCCCAGGGTGAAGCTTTCTTT. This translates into CASGFAQGEAFF.

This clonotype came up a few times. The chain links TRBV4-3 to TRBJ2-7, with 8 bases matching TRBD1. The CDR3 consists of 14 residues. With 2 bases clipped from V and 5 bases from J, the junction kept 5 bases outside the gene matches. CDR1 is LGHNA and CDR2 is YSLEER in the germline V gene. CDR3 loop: CASSQTPTGDEQYF. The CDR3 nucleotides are TGCGCCAGCAGCCAAACCCCGACAGGGGACGAGCAGTACTTC.

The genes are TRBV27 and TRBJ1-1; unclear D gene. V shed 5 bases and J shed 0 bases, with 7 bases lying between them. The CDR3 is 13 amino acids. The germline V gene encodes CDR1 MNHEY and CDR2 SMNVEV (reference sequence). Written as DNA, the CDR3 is TGTGCCAGCAGTGCCTCCATGAACACTGAAGCTTTCTTT. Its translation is CASSASMNTEAFF.

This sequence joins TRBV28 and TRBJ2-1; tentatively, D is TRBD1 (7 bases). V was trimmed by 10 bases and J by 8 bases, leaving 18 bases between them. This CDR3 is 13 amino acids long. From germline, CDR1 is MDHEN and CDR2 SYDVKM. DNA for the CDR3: TGTGCCACCACTAGCAGGGGGGCCTATGAGCAGTTCTTC. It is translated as CATTSRGAYEQFF.

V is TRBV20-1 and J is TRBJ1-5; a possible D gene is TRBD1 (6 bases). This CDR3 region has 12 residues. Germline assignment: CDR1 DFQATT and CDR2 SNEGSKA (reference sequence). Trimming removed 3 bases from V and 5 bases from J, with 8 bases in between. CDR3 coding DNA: TGCAGTGCTAGGAAGGGGGATCAGCCCCAGCATTTT. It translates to CSARKGDQPQHF.

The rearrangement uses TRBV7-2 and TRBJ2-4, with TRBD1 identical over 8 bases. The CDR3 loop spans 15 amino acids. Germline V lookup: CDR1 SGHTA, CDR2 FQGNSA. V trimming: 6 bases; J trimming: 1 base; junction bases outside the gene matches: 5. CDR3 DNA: TGTGCCAGCAGGGACAGGGATGAGGCCAAAAACATTCAGTACTTC. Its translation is CASRDRDEAKNIQYF.

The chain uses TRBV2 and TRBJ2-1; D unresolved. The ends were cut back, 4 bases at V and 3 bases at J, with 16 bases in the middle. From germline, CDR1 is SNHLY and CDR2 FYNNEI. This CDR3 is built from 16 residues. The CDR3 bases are TGTGCCAGCAGTGGCAGAGCATCGGTCGGCTACAATGAGCAGTTCTTC. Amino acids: CASSGRASVGYNEQFF. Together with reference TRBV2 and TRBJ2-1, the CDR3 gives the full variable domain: EPEVTQTPSHQVTQMGQEVILRCVPISNHLYFYWYRQILGQKVEFLVSFYNNEISEKSEIFDDQFSVERPDGSNFTLKIRSTKLEDSAMYFCASSGRASVGYNEQFFGPGTRLTVL.

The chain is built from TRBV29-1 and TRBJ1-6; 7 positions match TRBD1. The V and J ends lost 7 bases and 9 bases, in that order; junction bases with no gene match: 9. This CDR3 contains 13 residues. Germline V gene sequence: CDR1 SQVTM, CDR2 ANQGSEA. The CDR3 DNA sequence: TGCAGCGCCGGGGACAGCTTTTTTTCACCCCTCCACTTT. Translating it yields CSAGDSFFSPLHF.

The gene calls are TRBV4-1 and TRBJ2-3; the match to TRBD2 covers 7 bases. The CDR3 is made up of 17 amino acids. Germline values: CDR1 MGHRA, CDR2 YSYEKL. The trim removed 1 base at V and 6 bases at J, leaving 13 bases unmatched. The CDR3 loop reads CASSQGPAGSVSDTQYF. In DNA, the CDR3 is TGCGCCAGCAGCCAAGGCCCAGCGGGGTCGGTTTCGGATACGCAGTATTTT.

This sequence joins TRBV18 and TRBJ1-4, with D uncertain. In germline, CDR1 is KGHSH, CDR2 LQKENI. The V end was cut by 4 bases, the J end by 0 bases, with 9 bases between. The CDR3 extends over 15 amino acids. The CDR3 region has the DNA TGTGCCAGCTCACAAACCCAAGCAACTAATGAAAAACTGTTTTTT. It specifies CASSQTQATNEKLFF.

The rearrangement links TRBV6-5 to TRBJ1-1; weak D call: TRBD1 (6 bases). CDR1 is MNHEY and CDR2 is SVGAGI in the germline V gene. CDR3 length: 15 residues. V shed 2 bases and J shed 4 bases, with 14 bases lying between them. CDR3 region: CASSYDRRGSTEAFF. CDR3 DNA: TGTGCCAGCAGTTACGACCGTAGGGGGTCCACTGAAGCTTTCTTT.

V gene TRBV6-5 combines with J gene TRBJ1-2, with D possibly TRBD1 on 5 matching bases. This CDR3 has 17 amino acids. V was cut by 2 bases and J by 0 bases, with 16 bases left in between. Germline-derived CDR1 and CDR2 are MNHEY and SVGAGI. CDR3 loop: CASSYGAASLANYGYTF. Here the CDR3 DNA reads TGTGCCAGCAGTTACGGGGCAGCTTCCTTAGCTAACTATGGCTACACCTTC.

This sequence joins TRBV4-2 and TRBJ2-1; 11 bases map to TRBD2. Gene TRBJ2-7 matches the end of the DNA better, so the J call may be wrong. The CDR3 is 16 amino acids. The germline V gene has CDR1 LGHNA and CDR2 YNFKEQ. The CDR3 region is CASSQEVAGGTYEQYF. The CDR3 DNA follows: TGTGCCAGCAGCCAAGAAGTAGCGGGGGGGACCTACGAGCAGTACTTC.

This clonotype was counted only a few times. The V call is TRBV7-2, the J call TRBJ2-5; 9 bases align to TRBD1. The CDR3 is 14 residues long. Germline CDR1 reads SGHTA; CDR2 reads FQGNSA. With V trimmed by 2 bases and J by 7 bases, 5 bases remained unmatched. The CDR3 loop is CASSLKGQGATQYF. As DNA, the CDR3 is TGTGCCAGCAGCTTAAAGGGACAGGGTGCGACCCAGTACTTC.

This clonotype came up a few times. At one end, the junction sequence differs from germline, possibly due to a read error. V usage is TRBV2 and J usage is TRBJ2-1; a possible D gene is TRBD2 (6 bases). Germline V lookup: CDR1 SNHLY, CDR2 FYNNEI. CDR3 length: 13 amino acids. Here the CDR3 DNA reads TGTGCCAGCAAGGAAGGAGGGTACATTGAGCAGTTCTTC. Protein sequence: CASKEGGYIEQFF.

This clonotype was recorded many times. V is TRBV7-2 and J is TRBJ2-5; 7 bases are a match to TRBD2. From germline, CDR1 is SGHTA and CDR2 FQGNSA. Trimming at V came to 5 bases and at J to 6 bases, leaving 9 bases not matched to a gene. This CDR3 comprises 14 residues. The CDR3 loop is CASSLGRVSKTQYF. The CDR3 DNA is TGTGCCAGCAGCCTAGGGAGGGTTTCGAAGACCCAGTACTTC.

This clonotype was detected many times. CDR3 DNA: TGCAGTGCTAGTGGCGGCGACCCGCTCTCCTACAATGAGCAGTTCTTC. Translated, it gives CSASGGDPLSYNEQFF. The chain has TRBV20-1 and TRBJ2-1, with unresolved D. Between the trimmed V and J ends, which lost 3 bases and 0 bases, there was a span of 15 bases. The germline V gene has CDR1 DFQATT and CDR2 SNEGSKA (reference sequence). This CDR3 has 16 residues.

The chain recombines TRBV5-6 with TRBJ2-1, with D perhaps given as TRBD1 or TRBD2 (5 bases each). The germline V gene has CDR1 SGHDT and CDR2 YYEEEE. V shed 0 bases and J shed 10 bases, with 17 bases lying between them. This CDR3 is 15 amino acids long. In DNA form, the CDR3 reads TGTGCCAGCAGCTTGGCCGGGGCAGTGGGTCTCGAGCAGTTCTTC. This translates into CASSLAGAVGLEQFF.